The 14 T cell receptor beta chains presented below share a single source sample, sequenced in a study of blood T cell repertoires in COVID-19. TCRdb's copy holds only in-frame clones and misses some; the assay was immunoSEQ multiplex PCR. The sample holds roughly 200,000 clones; roughly 83% are singletons and the top ten take 5.5% to 7%. The specimen was peripheral blood. These receptors were obtained from a woman between 40 and 50 years old with COVID-19, enrolled during active disease.

The rearrangement links TRBV30 to TRBJ1-2, with a tentative D call TRBD1 (5 bases). V lost 4 bases, J lost 4 bases, and 10 bases lay in between. From germline, CDR1 is GTSNPN and CDR2 SVGIG (reference sequence). There are 12 residues in the CDR3. The CDR3: CAWMGPGYGYTF. CDR3 in DNA: TGTGCCTGGATGGGGCCCGGCTATGGCTACACCTTC.

V usage is TRBV5-1 and J usage is TRBJ1-1; perhaps TRBD1 as D (6 bases). Germline loops: CDR1 SGHRS, CDR2 YFSETQ. The V gene lost 4 bases and the J gene lost 10 bases, with 17 bases spanning the gap. This CDR3 region has 13 residues. CDR3 coding DNA: TGCGCCAGCAGCGGGGGCTGGGGGCGCGTAGCTTTCTTT. Its translation: CASSGGWGRVAFF.

This clone appeared once. The J gene is TRBJ2-3, the V gene TRBV2; D unclear. Germline-derived CDR1 and CDR2 are SNHLY and FYNNEI. The CDR3 covers 12 residues. Deletions cut 2 bases from V and 3 bases from J, with 3 bases between. The CDR3 spells CASSERTDTQYF. CDR3 coding DNA: TGTGCCAGCAGTGAACGTACAGATACGCAGTATTTT. The full variable domain, with the rest looked up from reference TRBV2 and TRBJ2-3, is EPEVTQTPSHQVTQMGQEVILRCVPISNHLYFYWYRQILGQKVEFLVSFYNNEISEKSEIFDDQFSVERPDGSNFTLKIRSTKLEDSAMYFCASSERTDTQYFGPGTRLTVL.

This rearrangement joins TRBV19 to TRBJ1-5, with TRBD1 identical over 8 bases. The CDR3 contains 16 residues. V lost 5 bases and J lost 1; bases outside the gene matches: 7. CDR1 and CDR2 (germline): LNHDA, SQIVND (reference sequence). The CDR3 here is CASSPRTGKSNQPQHF. The CDR3 region has the DNA TGTGCCAGTAGTCCCCGGACAGGGAAAAGCAATCAGCCCCAGCATTTT.

Here the CDR3 reads CASSFGQGASNSPLHF. The CDR3 DNA reads as TGTGCCAGCAGCTTTGGACAGGGGGCCAGTAATTCACCCCTCCACTTT. The V and J genes are TRBV9 and TRBJ1-6; 11 bases agree with TRBD1. Trimming took 4 bases from V and 6 from J; bases not matched to a gene: 6. Per germline, CDR1 SGDLS and CDR2 YYNGEE. The CDR3 has 16 amino acids.

This chain joins TRBV12-5 and TRBJ2-3, with D perhaps matching TRBD2 (5 bases). V lost 6 bases, J lost 2 bases, and 9 bases lay in between. CDR1 and CDR2 from the germline V gene are LGHNT and FRNRAP. CDR3 length: 13 residues. CDR3: CASGVGITDTQYF. Here the CDR3 DNA reads TGTGCTAGTGGGGTCGGGATCACAGATACGCAGTATTTT.

In DNA form, the CDR3 reads TGTGCCACCAGCAGAGATCCGGGACAGGGGAACACTGAAGCTTTCTTT. Its protein product is CATSRDPGQGNTEAFF. This chain joins TRBV15 and TRBJ1-1, with TRBD1 matching over 9 bases. The trim removed 0 bases at V and 1 base at J, leaving 3 bases unmatched. CDR3 size: 16 residues. Germline assignment: CDR1 LNHNV and CDR2 YYDKDF (reference sequence).

The V and J genes are TRBV3-1 (or the pseudogene TRBV3-2) and TRBJ2-7; D perhaps matches TRBD1 (6 bases). The CDR3 runs to 13 residues. Trimming stripped 4 bases from V and 3 bases from J, with 10 bases between. CDR1 is LGHDT, CDR2 YNNKEL, per germline (reference sequence). CDR3 nucleotide sequence: TGTGCCAGCAGCCCCTCGACAGGCTACGAGCAGTACTTC. Translating it yields CASSPSTGYEQYF.

The chain recombines TRBV4-2 with TRBJ2-3; the match to TRBD2 covers 8 bases. V lost 0 bases, J lost 5 bases, and 7 bases stayed unmatched. Germline V lookup: CDR1 LGHNA, CDR2 YNFKEQ. The CDR3 totals 16 residues. CDR3 in amino acids: CASSQDARAGGDTQYF. Here the CDR3 DNA reads TGTGCCAGCAGCCAAGATGCACGGGCGGGGGGAGATACGCAGTATTTT.

V is TRBV30 and J is TRBJ2-1; 12 bases line up with TRBD2. The CDR3 sequence is 15 residues long. J was trimmed by 4 bases and V by 0 bases; bases with no gene match: 1. In germline, CDR1 is GTSNPN, CDR2 SVGIG (reference sequence). CDR3 sequence: CAWSVGLAGYNEQFF. For the CDR3, the DNA is TGTGCCTGGAGTGTCGGACTAGCGGGATACAATGAGCAGTTCTTC.

The rearrangement joins TRBV9 to TRBJ1-2; the D gene is possibly TRBD1 (6 bases). Germline-derived CDR1 and CDR2 are SGDLS and YYNGEE. The CDR3 consists of 14 residues. The V end lost 3 bases, the J end lost 0 bases, and 9 bases lay between the germline ends. For the CDR3, the DNA is TGTGCCAGCAGCGGGGGGCCCCCTAACTATGGCTACACCTTC. It encodes CASSGGPPNYGYTF.

The CDR3 DNA is TGTGCCAGCAGTTTGAACAGGGGCGGCTACACCTTC. Encoded protein: CASSLNRGGYTF. The genes are TRBV28 and TRBJ1-2, with 7 bases lining up with TRBD1. Germline V gives CDR1 MDHEN, CDR2 SYDVKM. The CDR3 runs to 12 residues. V lost 3 bases, J lost 8 bases, and 3 bases stayed unmatched.

The chain uses TRBV5-1 and TRBJ1-6; maybe TRBD1 (6 bases). The germline V gene encodes CDR1 SGHRS and CDR2 YFSETQ. V gave up 0 bases and J gave up 8 bases, with 15 bases separating them. The CDR3 consists of 16 residues. CDR3 in amino acids: CASSLASGPGDSPLHF. The CDR3 DNA sequence: TGCGCCAGCAGCTTGGCCTCGGGCCCAGGGGATTCACCCCTCCACTTT.

The V and J genes are TRBV6-4 and TRBJ2-3; 7 bases are shared with TRBD2. The CDR3 consists of 16 residues. The germline V gene has CDR1 MRHNA and CDR2 SNTAGT. The ends lost 5 bases at V and 0 bases at J; junction bases unmatched: 8. The CDR3 region is CASSPDGGGSTDTQYF. The CDR3 DNA is TGTGCCAGCAGTCCCGACGGCGGGGGAAGCACAGATACGCAGTATTTT.